The entry that follows covers one TCR beta chain sequence. The antigen this receptor binds is unknown. No much larger clone exists at a distance of one base, and base qualities are not known. The immunoSEQ Assay, a bias-controlled multiplex PCR, was used to amplify TCRbeta CDR3 regions from genomic DNA. Per the authors' processing: The number of nucleated cells in each sample was estimated by amplification of reference gene primers within the assay. Sequence reads were collapsed and filtered to measure the absolute abundance of every unique TCRbeta CDR3 rearrangement. For each sample, productive Simpson clonality was calculated as the square root of Simpson's diversity index across productive rearrangements. TCRdb retrieved this table from immuneACCESS and kept in-frame rearrangements only. Not all clones are present; in checked studies, unresolved V genes account for under half, and no reason is known for the remainder. V and J calls and clone size are copied from that table; D and trimming were computed from the DNA. The sample table holds hundreds of thousands of clones, of which 70% to 90% were seen once. Together, the top ten hold roughly 1.4% of the sample.

These data are taken from a study of blood T cell repertoires in COVID-19 (dated by TCRdb to the early 2020s). Study-wide context: The collaborator samples originated in the United States, Italy and Spain and spanned the acute and convalescent phases of COVID-19. The prospective study material was composed of cDNA or gDNA derived from T cells, B-cell-depleted T cells, or PBMCs. Deeply sampled blood TCRbeta repertoires from subjects exposed to, actively infected with, or recovered from COVID-19 were included in the dataset. The repertoires were released in a freely available public database meant as a resource for research on the immune response to SARS-CoV-2. Samples were obtained from the ongoing ImmuneRACE study (first 160 participants) and from some 1,300 subjects provided by 6 global collaborators. The sample metadata nearly always contained a de-identified subject ID, COVID-19 status, age in years and sex. Where HLA class I and class II types were available, the types were taken from metadata supplied by the sample provider, not from assay-based typing. Summary of the overall study and its limitations: The amount of clinical and demographic metadata varied by source and participant and was provided uncurated.

In the prospective study, participants were about 18 to 100 years old, resided in about 25 geographic areas of the United States, and were enrolled through a virtual design. Cohort assignment in the prospective study relied on participant-reported clinical history from a screening survey and a study questionnaire. A participant counted as exposed if, within 2 weeks of entering the study, that participant had been in contact with someone who had a PCR-confirmed or clinician-diagnosed COVID-19 case. Each participant in the prospective study had whole blood, serum and a nasopharyngeal or oropharyngeal swab collected by mobile phlebotomists. Participants in the prospective study had the option to provide additional blood draws and questionnaires over a roughly 2-month period. Before DNA extraction, prospective study blood samples were shipped either frozen or at room temperature. CDR1 is given as SGHTA and CDR2 as FQGNSA, both from the germline V gene. Including cysteine and phenylalanine, the CDR3 has 15 amino acids. Of the read, only the CDR3 DNA is kept; its 45 bases are in frame from base 1. V and J lose 6 bases and 1 base, and a span of 14 bases separates them.

Rearrangement joined TRBV7-2 to TRBJ2-3; tentative D gene TRBD2, with 6 bases matching. This sequence was found in a woman under 30 who had been exposed to COVID-19. Material for sequencing was PBMCs or T cells enriched from blood (not recorded which). The CDR3 amino acid sequence is: CASRWGTEGTDTQYF. The nucleotide sequence reads as follows: TGTGCCAGCAGATGGGGGACTGAAGGCACAGATACGCAGTATTTT.